The clone carrying this T cell receptor beta chain turned up a few times. The data are from a study of blood T cell repertoires in COVID-19. Study overall: T cells, B-cell-depleted T cells, or PBMCs provided the cDNA or gDNA that served as material.

In the original workflow: Reference gene primer amplification yielded estimated nucleated cell counts. This table comes from immunoSEQ multiplex PCR, and its TCRdb copy is limited to in-frame clones, with some not included. V and J calls and clone size are those listed in that table; D and trimming were worked out from the DNA. The table has 130,000 to 150,000 clones, more than 75% seen once. CDR3 length: 15 amino acids. Germline V gene data show CDR1 as MNHEY and CDR2 as SVGEGT. Trimming took off 4 bases at V and 2 bases at J, with 15 bases between the two ends. The V call is TRBV6-2 or TRBV6-3, the J call TRBJ2-7; possibly TRBD1 for D (6 bases). This clonotype was obtained from a woman in her forties or fifties with active or convalescent COVID-19. Sequencing input: peripheral blood. This CDR3 reads CASSSWLGTTYEQYF. The CDR3 DNA is TGTGCCAGCAGTTCCTGGCTGGGGACAACCTACGAGCAGTACTTC.